Shown below are 11 T cell receptor beta chains from a single sample sequenced in a study of blood T cell repertoires in COVID-19. Repertoires were generated with immunoSEQ multiplex PCR, while TCRdb's copy carries only in-frame clones and drops some. The sample holds roughly 140,000 clones, around nine tenths seen once. Sequenced input: peripheral blood. The receptors stem from an older woman with acute or convalescent COVID-19.

The chain is built from TRBV27 and TRBJ1-4; 8 nucleotides line up with TRBD1. Trimming at V came to 3 bases and at J to 4 bases, leaving 7 bases not matched to a gene. Germline V gene data show CDR1 as MNHEY and CDR2 as SMNVEV (reference sequence). The CDR3 loop spans 16 amino acids. CDR3 DNA: TGTGCCAGCAGTTTTGTCAGGGGGCTTAGTAATGAAAAACTGTTTTTT. This codes for CASSFVRGLSNEKLFF. The full variable domain, completed using reference TRBV27 and TRBJ1-4, is EAQVTQNPRYLITVTGKKLTVTCSQNMNHEYMSWYRQDPGLGLRQIYYSMNVEVTDKGDVPEGYKVSRKEKRNFPLILESPSPNQTSLYFCASSFVRGLSNEKLFFGSGTQLSVL.

This clone was counted once. This chain links TRBV2 with TRBJ1-2, with TRBD1 matching over 7 bases. Germline V gene data show CDR1 as SNHLY and CDR2 as FYNNEI. V lost 6 bases to trimming and J lost 4 bases; unmatched junction nucleotides: 5. This CDR3 has 13 residues. CDR3 protein: CASSPTGSYGYTF. CDR3 nucleotide sequence: TGTGCCAGCAGCCCGACAGGGTCCTATGGCTACACCTTC.

The chain uses TRBV2 and TRBJ1-2; D gene ambiguous. The V gene's germline CDR1 is SNHLY and CDR2 FYNNEI. The V end lost 5 bases, the J end lost 4 bases, and 8 bases lay between the germline ends. This CDR3 is built from 12 residues. The DNA of the CDR3 is TGTGCCAGCAGTCCCACGGTCTATGGCTACACCTTC. It translates to CASSPTVYGYTF.

This chain links TRBV27 with TRBJ1-2; D possibly corresponds to TRBD1 (6 bases). The CDR3 has 13 residues. CDR1 is MNHEY, CDR2 SMNVEV, per germline (reference sequence). V was shortened by 5 bases and J by 13 bases, with 20 bases between the two germline ends. The CDR3 DNA is TGTGCCAGCAGTCCCCGGAGCCACAGGGAAAGCACCTTC. Residues: CASSPRSHRESTF.

J is TRBJ2-3 and V is TRBV24-1; TRBD2 matches at 8 bases. Germline V gene sequence: CDR1 KGHDR, CDR2 SFDVKD. After removal of 7 bases from V and 0 bases from J, the junction contained 11 bases not matched to a gene. CDR3 length equals 17 residues. Written as DNA, the CDR3 is TGTGCCACCAGCCCGTCTCGCGGGGGGTCTAGCACAGATACGCAGTATTTT. The encoded protein is CATSPSRGGSSTDTQYF.

The V and J genes are TRBV6-1 and TRBJ2-7, with a tentative D call TRBD2 (6 bases). The germline CDR1 and CDR2 sequences are MNHNS and SASEGT. The CDR3 has 15 residues. Trimming stripped 3 bases from V and 5 bases from J, with 17 bases between. This CDR3 is CASSDVGPGRHEQYV. The DNA for the CDR3 is TGTGCCAGCAGTGATGTGGGGCCTGGGAGGCACGAGCAGTACGTC.

The genes are TRBV29-1 and TRBJ2-1; 10 bases agree with TRBD1. After removal of 2 bases from V and 2 bases from J, the junction contained 12 bases not matched to a gene. In germline, CDR1 is SQVTM, CDR2 ANQGSEA. This CDR3 spans 18 amino acids. The DNA of the CDR3 is TGCAGCGTTGAACACGGTGGGGGACAGGGGTACACCTACAATGAGCAGTTCTTC. This sequence encodes CSVEHGGGQGYTYNEQFF.

This clone occurred once. The chain combines TRBV2 with TRBJ2-1; 10 bases line up with TRBD1. Germline loops: CDR1 SNHLY, CDR2 FYNNEI. V lost 4 bases, J lost 7 bases, and 4 bases stayed unmatched. CDR3 length: 14 residues. The CDR3 DNA is TGTGCCAGCAGTGGGACAGGGGGTTGGAATGAGCAGTTCTTC. This translates into CASSGTGGWNEQFF.

The gene calls are TRBV19 and TRBJ1-2; the match to TRBD1 covers 9 bases. The J segment lost 0 bases and the V segment lost 2 bases, leaving 7 bases of the junction unmatched. The CDR3 spans 17 residues. The V gene's germline CDR1 is LNHDA and CDR2 SQIVND (reference sequence). The CDR3 DNA follows: TGTGCCAGTAGTATAAACAGGGGGCAGAACCCTAACTATGGCTACACCTTC. Translated, it gives CASSINRGQNPNYGYTF.

The chain combines TRBV7-9 with TRBJ1-3; D might be TRBD1 (5 bases). V was cut by 5 bases and J by 2 bases, with 16 bases left in between. This CDR3 contains 16 residues. From germline, CDR1 is SEHNR and CDR2 FQNEAQ (reference sequence). CDR3 in amino acids: CASSEPGSLAGNTIYF. The CDR3 bases are TGTGCCAGCAGCGAACCAGGGTCCTTAGCTGGAAACACCATATATTTT. Drawing the rest from reference TRBV7-9 and TRBJ1-3, the complete variable domain is DTGVSQNPRHKITKRGQNVTFRCDPISEHNRLYWYRQTLGQGPEFLTYFQNEAQLEKSRLLSDRFSAERPKGSFSTLEIQRTEQGDSAMYLCASSEPGSLAGNTIYFGEGSWLTVV.

The chain joins TRBV6-5 to TRBJ1-1, with D perhaps matching TRBD1 (6 bases). The germline gives CDR1 MNHEY, CDR2 SVGAGI. The ends were cut back, 7 bases at V and 0 bases at J, with 15 bases in the middle. This CDR3 has 15 amino acids. The CDR3 coding sequence is TGTGCCAGCAAAAGAGCGGGGGGCCTGAACACTGAAGCTTTCTTT. Amino acid sequence: CASKRAGGLNTEAFF.